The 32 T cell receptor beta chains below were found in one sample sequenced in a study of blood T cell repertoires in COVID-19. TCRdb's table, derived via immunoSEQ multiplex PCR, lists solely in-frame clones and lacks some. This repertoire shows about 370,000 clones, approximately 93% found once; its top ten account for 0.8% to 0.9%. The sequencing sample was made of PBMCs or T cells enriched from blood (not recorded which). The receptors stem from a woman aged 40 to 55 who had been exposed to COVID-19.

CDR3 amino acids: CASSEVRQSTEAFF. The CDR3 region has the DNA TGTGCCAGCAGTGAAGTGAGACAGAGCACTGAAGCTTTCTTT. The rearrangement joins TRBV6-1 to TRBJ1-1, with a possible D match to TRBD1 (5 bases). The CDR3 length is 14 residues. Germline V gene lookup returns CDR1 MNHNS and CDR2 SASEGT. With 1 base removed from V and 4 bases from J, the gap between germline ends came to 10 bases.

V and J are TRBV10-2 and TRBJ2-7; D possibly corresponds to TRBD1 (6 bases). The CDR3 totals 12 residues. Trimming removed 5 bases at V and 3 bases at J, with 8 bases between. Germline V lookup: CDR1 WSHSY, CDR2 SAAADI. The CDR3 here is CASSLGGYEQYF. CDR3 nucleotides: TGCGCCAGCAGTTTAGGGGGCTACGAGCAGTACTTC.

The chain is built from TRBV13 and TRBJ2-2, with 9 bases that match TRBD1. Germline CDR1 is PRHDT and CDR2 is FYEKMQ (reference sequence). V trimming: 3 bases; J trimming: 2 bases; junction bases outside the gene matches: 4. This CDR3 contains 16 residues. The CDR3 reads CASSFWTGANTGELFF. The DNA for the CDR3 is TGTGCCAGCAGCTTTTGGACAGGGGCCAACACCGGGGAGCTGTTTTTT.

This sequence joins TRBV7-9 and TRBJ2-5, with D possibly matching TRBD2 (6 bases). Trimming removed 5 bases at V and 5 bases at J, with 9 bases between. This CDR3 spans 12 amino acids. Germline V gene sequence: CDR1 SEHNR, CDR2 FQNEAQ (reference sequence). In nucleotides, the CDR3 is TGTGCCAGCAGCCCGCTAGCGGAGACCCAGTACTTC. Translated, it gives CASSPLAETQYF.

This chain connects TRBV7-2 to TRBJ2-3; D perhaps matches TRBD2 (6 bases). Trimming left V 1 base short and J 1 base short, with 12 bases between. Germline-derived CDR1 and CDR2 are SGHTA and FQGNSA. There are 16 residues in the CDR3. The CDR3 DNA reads TGTGCCAGCAGCTTAGTCCCTACGGGAGGCACAGATACGCAGTATTTT. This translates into CASSLVPTGGTDTQYF.

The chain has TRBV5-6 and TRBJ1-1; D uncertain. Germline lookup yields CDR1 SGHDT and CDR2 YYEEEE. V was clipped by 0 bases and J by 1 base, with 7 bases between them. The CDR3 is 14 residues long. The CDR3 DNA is TGTGCCAGCAGCTTGGATACAGCGAACACTGAAGCTTTCTTT. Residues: CASSLDTANTEAFF. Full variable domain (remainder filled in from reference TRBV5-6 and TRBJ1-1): DAGVTQSPTHLIKTRGQQVTLRCSPKSGHDTVSWYQQALGQGPQFIFQYYEEEERQRGNFPDRFSGHQFPNYSSELNVNALLLGDSALYLCASSLDTANTEAFFGQGTRLTVV.

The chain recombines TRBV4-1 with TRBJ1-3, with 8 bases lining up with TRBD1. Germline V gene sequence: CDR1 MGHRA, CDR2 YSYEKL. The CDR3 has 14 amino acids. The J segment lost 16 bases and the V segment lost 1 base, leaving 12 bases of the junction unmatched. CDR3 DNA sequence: TGCGCCAGCAGCCAAGTCCCAGGGGGCGGTAGGCTGTATTTT. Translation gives CASSQVPGGGRLYF.

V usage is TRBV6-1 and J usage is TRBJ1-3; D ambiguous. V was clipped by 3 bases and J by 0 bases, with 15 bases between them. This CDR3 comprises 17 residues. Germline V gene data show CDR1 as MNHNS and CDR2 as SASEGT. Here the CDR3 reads CASSDRWSTSSGNTIYF. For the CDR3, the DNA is TGTGCCAGCAGTGACCGATGGTCGACAAGCTCTGGAAACACCATATATTTT.

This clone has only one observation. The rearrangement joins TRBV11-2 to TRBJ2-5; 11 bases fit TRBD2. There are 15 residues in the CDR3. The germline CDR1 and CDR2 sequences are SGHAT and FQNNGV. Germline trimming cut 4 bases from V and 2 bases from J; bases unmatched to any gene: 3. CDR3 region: CASSSGTSGQETQYF. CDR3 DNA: TGTGCCAGCAGCTCAGGGACTAGCGGACAAGAGACCCAGTACTTC.

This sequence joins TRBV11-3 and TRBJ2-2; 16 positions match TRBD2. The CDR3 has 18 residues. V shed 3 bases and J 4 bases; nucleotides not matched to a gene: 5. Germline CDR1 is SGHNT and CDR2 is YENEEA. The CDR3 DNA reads TGTGCCAGCAGCTTGGGACTAGCGGGAGGGCCGATCACCGGGGAGCTGTTTTTT. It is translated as CASSLGLAGGPITGELFF.

CDR3 DNA: TGCGCCAGCAGCTTGGGAGGGTCTGGGGAGACCCAGTACTTC. Its protein is CASSLGGSGETQYF. The chain uses TRBV5-1 and TRBJ2-5; the D gene is possibly TRBD2 (5 bases). Germline CDR1 reads SGHRS; CDR2 reads YFSETQ. V was shortened by 0 bases and J by 5 bases, with 11 bases between the two germline ends. This CDR3 has 14 residues.

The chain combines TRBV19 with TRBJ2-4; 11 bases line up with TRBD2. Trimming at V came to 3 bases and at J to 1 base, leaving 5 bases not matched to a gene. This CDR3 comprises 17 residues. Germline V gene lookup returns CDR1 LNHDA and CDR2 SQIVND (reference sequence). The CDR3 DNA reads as TGTGCCAGTAGTATCCTAGCGGGAGGCGCGGCCAAAAACATTCAGTACTTC. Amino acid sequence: CASSILAGGAAKNIQYF.

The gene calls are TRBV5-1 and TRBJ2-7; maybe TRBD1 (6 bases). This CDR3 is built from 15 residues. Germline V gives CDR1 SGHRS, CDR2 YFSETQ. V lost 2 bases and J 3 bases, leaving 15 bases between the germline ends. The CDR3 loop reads CASSFSSTGLYEQYF. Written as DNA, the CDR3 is TGCGCCAGCAGCTTTAGCTCGACAGGACTCTACGAGCAGTACTTC.

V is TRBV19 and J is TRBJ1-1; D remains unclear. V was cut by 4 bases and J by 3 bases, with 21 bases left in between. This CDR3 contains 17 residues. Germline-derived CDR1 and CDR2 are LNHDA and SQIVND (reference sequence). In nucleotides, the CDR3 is TGTGCCAGTAGTAGGCCCCCGTGGCCCTTGGCGGACACTGAAGCTTTCTTT. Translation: CASSRPPWPLADTEAFF. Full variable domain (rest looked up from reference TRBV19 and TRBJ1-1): DGGITQSPKYLFRKEGQNVTLSCEQNLNHDAMYWYRQDPGQGLRLIYYSQIVNDFQKGDIAEGYSVSREKKESFPLTVTSAQKNPTAFYLCASSRPPWPLADTEAFFGQGTRLTVV.

The CDR3, as DNA: TGCGCCAGCAGCCAATCGACAGTCCTGACCGGGGAGCTGTTTTTT. Protein sequence: CASSQSTVLTGELFF. The chain carries TRBV5-1 and TRBJ2-2, with D possibly matching TRBD1 (5 bases). This CDR3 has 15 amino acids. The germline CDR1 and CDR2 sequences are SGHRS and YFSETQ. V was cut by 4 bases and J by 5 bases, with 15 bases left in between.

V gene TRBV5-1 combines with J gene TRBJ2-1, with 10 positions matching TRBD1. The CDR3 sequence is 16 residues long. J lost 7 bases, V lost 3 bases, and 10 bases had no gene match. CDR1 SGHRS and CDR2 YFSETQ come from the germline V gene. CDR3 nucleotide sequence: TGCGCCAGCAGCTACAGTGGGACAGGGGAAGTTAATGAGCAGTTCTTC. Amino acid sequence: CASSYSGTGEVNEQFF.

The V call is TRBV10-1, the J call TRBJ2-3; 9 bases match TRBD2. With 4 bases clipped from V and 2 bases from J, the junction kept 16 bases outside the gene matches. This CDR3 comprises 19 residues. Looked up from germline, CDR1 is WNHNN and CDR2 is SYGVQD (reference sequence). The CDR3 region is CASSGGGGGLAGTTDTQYF. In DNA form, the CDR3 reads TGCGCCAGCAGTGGAGGAGGGGGGGGCCTAGCGGGAACCACAGATACGCAGTATTTT.

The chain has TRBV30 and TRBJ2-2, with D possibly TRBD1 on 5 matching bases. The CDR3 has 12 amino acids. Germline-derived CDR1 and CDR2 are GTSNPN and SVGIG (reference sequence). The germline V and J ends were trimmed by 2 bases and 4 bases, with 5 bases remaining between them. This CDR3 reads CAWSQGTGELFF. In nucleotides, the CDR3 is TGTGCCTGGAGTCAGGGCACCGGGGAGCTGTTTTTT.

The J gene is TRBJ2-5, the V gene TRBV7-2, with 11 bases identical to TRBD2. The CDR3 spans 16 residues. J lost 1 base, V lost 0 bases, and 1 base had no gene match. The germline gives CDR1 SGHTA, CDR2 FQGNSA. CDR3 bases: TGTGCCAGCAGCTTAGCACTAGCGGGGGTCCAAGAGACCCAGTACTTC. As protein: CASSLALAGVQETQYF.

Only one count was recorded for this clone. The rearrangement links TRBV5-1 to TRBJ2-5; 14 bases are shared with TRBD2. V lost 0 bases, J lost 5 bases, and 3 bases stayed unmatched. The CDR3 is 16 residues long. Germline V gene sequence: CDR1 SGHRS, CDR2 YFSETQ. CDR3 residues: CASSLGLAGGLETQYF. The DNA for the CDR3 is TGCGCCAGCAGCTTGGGACTAGCGGGGGGGCTGGAGACCCAGTACTTC.

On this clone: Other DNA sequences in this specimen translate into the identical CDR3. For the CDR3, the DNA is TGTGCCAGCAGCTTGGCCGGCGGGGAGACCCAGTACTTC. This gives the protein CASSLAGGETQYF. The gene calls are TRBV5-4 and TRBJ2-5; D may be TRBD2 (5 bases). The CDR3 is made up of 13 amino acids. The ends were cut back, 0 bases at V and 5 bases at J, with 8 bases in the middle. Germline-derived CDR1 and CDR2 are SGHNT and YYREEE (reference sequence).

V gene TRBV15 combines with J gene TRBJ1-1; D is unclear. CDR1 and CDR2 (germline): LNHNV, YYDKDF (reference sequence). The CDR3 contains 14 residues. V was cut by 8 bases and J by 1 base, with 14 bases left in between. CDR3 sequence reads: CATSLTISNTEAFF. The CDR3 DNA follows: TGTGCCACCTCTCTAACTATTTCGAACACTGAAGCTTTCTTT.

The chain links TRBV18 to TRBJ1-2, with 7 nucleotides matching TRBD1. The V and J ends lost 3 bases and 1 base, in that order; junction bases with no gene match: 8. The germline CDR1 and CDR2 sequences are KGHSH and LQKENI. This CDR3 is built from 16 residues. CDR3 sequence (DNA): TGTGCCAGCTCACCCGTGGCAGGGGGAAGTAACTATGGCTACACCTTC. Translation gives CASSPVAGGSNYGYTF.

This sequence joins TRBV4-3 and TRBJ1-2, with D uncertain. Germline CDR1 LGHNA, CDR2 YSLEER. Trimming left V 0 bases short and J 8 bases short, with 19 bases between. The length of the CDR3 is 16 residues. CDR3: CASSQEMTLGGVGYTF. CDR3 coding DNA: TGCGCCAGCAGCCAAGAGATGACCTTAGGAGGTGTAGGCTACACCTTC.

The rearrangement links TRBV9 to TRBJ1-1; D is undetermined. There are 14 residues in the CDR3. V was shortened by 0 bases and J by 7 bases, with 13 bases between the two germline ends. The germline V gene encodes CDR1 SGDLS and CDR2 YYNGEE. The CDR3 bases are TGTGCCAGCAGCGTAGGACAACAGACCCTTGAAGCTTTCTTT. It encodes CASSVGQQTLEAFF.

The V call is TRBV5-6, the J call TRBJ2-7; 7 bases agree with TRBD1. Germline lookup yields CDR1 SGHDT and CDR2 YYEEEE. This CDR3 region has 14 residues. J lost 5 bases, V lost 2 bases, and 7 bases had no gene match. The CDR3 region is CASSLWNRGDEQYF. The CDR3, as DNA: TGTGCCAGCAGCTTATGGAACAGGGGCGACGAGCAGTACTTC. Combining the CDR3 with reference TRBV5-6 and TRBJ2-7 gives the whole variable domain DAGVTQSPTHLIKTRGQQVTLRCSPKSGHDTVSWYQQALGQGPQFIFQYYEEEERQRGNFPDRFSGHQFPNYSSELNVNALLLGDSALYLCASSLWNRGDEQYFGPGTRLTVT.

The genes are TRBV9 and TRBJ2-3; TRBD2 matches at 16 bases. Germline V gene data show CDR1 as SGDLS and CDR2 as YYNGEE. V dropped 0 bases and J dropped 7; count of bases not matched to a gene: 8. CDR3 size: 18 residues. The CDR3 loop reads CASSVATGLAGGRNTQYF. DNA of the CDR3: TGTGCCAGCAGCGTAGCTACGGGACTAGCGGGGGGGCGGAATACGCAGTATTTT.

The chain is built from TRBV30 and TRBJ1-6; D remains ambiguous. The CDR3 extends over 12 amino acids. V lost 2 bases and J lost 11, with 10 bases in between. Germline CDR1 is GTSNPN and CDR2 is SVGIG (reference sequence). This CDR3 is CAWSFPPAPLHF. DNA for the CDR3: TGTGCCTGGAGTTTCCCTCCGGCACCCCTCCACTTT. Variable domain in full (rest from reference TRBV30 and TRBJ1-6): SQTIHQWPATLVQPVGSPLSLECTVEGTSNPNLYWYRQAAGRGLQLLFYSVGIGQISSEVPQNLSASRPQDRQFILSSKKLLLSDSGFYLCAWSFPPAPLHFGNGTRLTVT.

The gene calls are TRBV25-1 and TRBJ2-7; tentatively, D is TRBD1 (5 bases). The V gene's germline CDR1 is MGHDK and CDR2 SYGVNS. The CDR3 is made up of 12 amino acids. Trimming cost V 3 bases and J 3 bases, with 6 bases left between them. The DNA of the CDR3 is TGTGCCAGCAGTGAGCAGGGCTACGAGCAGTACTTC. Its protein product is CASSEQGYEQYF.

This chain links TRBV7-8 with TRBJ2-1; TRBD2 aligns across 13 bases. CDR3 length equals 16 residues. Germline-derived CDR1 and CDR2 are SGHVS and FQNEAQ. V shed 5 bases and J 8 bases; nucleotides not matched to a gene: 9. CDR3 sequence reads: CASSRRTSGSRDEQFF. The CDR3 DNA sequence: TGTGCCAGCAGCCGACGGACTAGCGGGAGTAGGGATGAGCAGTTCTTC. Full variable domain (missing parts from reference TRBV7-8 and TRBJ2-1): GAGVSQSPRYKVAKRGQDVALRCDPISGHVSLFWYQQALGQGPEFLTYFQNEAQLDKSGLPSDRFFAERPEGSVSTLKIQRTQQEDSAVYLCASSRRTSGSRDEQFFGPGTRLTVL.

This CDR3 is CASHGAAPNYGYTF. CDR3 sequence (DNA): TGTGCCAGTCATGGGGCAGCTCCTAACTATGGCTACACCTTC. V is TRBV6-5 and J is TRBJ1-2; possibly TRBD1 for D (5 bases). The CDR3 contains 14 residues. Deletions cut 9 bases from V and 0 bases from J, with 14 bases between. From germline, CDR1 is MNHEY and CDR2 SVGAGI.

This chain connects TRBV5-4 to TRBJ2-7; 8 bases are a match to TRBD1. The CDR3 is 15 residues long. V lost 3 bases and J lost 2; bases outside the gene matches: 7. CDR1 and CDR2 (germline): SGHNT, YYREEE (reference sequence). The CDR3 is CASSYGQGIAYEQYF. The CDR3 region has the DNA TGTGCCAGCAGCTATGGACAGGGAATAGCCTACGAGCAGTACTTC.